This TCR beta chain was recovered during a study of blood T cell repertoires in COVID-19 (dated by TCRdb to between 2020 and 2021). In the study overall: Samples covering the acute and convalescent phases of COVID-19 were provided by collaborators in the United States, Italy and Spain. Deeply sampled blood TCRbeta repertoires from subjects exposed to, actively infected with, or recovered from COVID-19 were included in the dataset. A de-identified subject ID, COVID-19 status, age in years and sex were almost always included in the sample metadata. The samples were drawn from two sources: the first 160 participants of the ongoing ImmuneRACE study, and approximately 1,300 subjects contributed by 6 global collaborators. Where HLA class I and class II types were available, the types were taken from metadata supplied by the sample provider, not from assay-based typing. The material from the prospective study consisted of cDNA or gDNA derived from T cells, B-cell-depleted T cells, or PBMCs. The repertoires were released in a freely available public database meant as a resource for research on the immune response to SARS-CoV-2. Beyond this particular receptor, the publication reports: How much clinical and demographic metadata was included differed by source and by participant, and the metadata was provided uncurated.

The collaborating institutions used their own protocols to collect whole blood in K2EDTA tubes. For TCRbeta analysis, collaborators shipped samples in one of three forms: frozen whole blood, isolated PBMCs, or DNA extracted from either of those sample types. Its CDR3 holds 13 amino acids, cysteine through phenylalanine. Kept here is only the CDR3 DNA, which spans 39 bases and is read in frame from base 1. Trimming accounts for 5 bases at V and 7 bases at J, while the number of junction bases matched to no gene is 7. CDR1 and CDR2 are drawn from the germline V gene: KGHSH, LQKENI. Details on this clone: The target of this receptor is not known. No base-level quality is on record; no much larger clone is a single base apart.

TCRbeta CDR3 regions were amplified from genomic DNA by means of the immunoSEQ Assay, a bias-controlled multiplex PCR. On the authors' methods: The number of nucleated cells in each sample was estimated by amplification of reference gene primers within the assay. To quantify the absolute abundance of each unique TCRbeta CDR3 rearrangement, sequence reads were collapsed and filtered. For each sample, productive Simpson clonality was calculated by taking the square root of Simpson's diversity index across productive rearrangements. TCRdb holds this immuneACCESS table with in-frame rearrangements only. Some clones are missing; in checked studies, unresolved V genes explain under half, and the rest has no known cause. The V and J calls and the clone size are those of that table, but D and trimming were determined from the DNA. The sample records approximately 110,000 clones, less than 75% of which are singletons. More than 0.75% of the sample is taken by the ten largest.

Sample: peripheral blood. The rearrangement combines TRBV18 with TRBJ2-7; 8 central bases correspond to TRBD2. The origin of this receptor is a human donor with acute or convalescent COVID-19. The donor label of this sample is uncertain. The bases are TGTGCCAGCTCAGGGGACGGCGGGGGGGAGCAGTACTTC. It is translated as CASSGDGGGEQYF.